Presented here are 25 T cell receptor beta chains from one specimen sequenced in a study of blood T cell repertoires in COVID-19. Profiled with immunoSEQ multiplex PCR; TCRdb holds only in-frame clones, not every one. The sample holds some 53,000 clones, over 75% seen once. Material for sequencing was peripheral blood. The receptors derive from a human donor with active COVID-19. The donor label of this sample is uncertain.

This clone was found a few times. Other DNA sequences in the same sample also yield this CDR3. V and J are TRBV18 and TRBJ1-1; a possible D gene is TRBD1 (6 bases). The length of the CDR3 is 15 residues. Trimming cost V 1 base and J 0 bases, with 9 bases left between them. Germline V CDR1 and CDR2: KGHSH, LQKENI. The CDR3, as DNA: TGTGCCAGCTCACCACTGGACAGATTGAACACTGAAGCTTTCTTT. Protein: CASSPLDRLNTEAFF.

This chain uses TRBV27 with TRBJ2-1; D unresolved. CDR1 is MNHEY, CDR2 SMNVEV, per germline (reference sequence). Trimming took 5 bases from V and 4 from J, leaving 12 bases between them. CDR3 length equals 14 residues. CDR3 nucleotide sequence: TGTGCCAGCAGTCTCCTTGACTCGTACAATGAGCAGTTCTTC. Translation: CASSLLDSYNEQFF.

The chain carries TRBV5-4 and TRBJ2-1; 7 bases line up with TRBD2. CDR3 size: 13 residues. The germline gives CDR1 SGHNT, CDR2 YYREEE (reference sequence). V dropped 0 bases and J dropped 9; count of bases not matched to a gene: 3. The CDR3 spells CASSLGLAGEQFF. CDR3 nucleotides: TGTGCCAGCAGCTTGGGACTAGCTGGTGAGCAGTTCTTC.

The rearrangement links TRBV27 to TRBJ1-2; the D is unclear. The CDR3 extends over 12 amino acids. Trimming shortened V by 4 bases and J by 7 bases, and 10 bases separated the two germline ends. Germline V gene sequence: CDR1 MNHEY, CDR2 SMNVEV (reference sequence). CDR3 region: CASSSVGGGYTF. The DNA for the CDR3 is TGTGCCAGCAGTTCAGTCGGAGGTGGCTACACCTTC.

CDR3 coding DNA: TGCGCCAGCAGCTTGTGGTCGGGGACAGGAGGAAACATTCAGTACTTC. Its protein product is CASSLWSGTGGNIQYF. This chain joins TRBV5-1 and TRBJ2-4; 8 bases line up with TRBD1. With V trimmed by 1 base and J by 6 bases, 9 bases remained unmatched. The germline CDR1 and CDR2 sequences are SGHRS and YFSETQ. The CDR3 runs 16 residues.

CDR3 nucleotide sequence: TGTGCCAGCAGCGTTACAGGGGGCGGGAACACCATATATTTT. Protein: CASSVTGGGNTIYF. The chain couples TRBV9 to TRBJ1-3; TRBD1 matches 9 bases. Germline values: CDR1 SGDLS, CDR2 YYNGEE. The CDR3 is 14 amino acids. J was trimmed by 7 bases and V by 2 bases; bases with no gene match: 4.

V usage is TRBV2 and J usage is TRBJ2-2, with TRBD1 identical over 9 bases. CDR1 and CDR2 (germline): SNHLY, FYNNEI. CDR3 length equals 16 residues. Germline trimming cut 6 bases from V and 5 bases from J; bases unmatched to any gene: 10. The CDR3 DNA is TGTGCCAGCAGAGATCAGGGACAGGGCATAACCGGGGAGCTGTTTTTT. It encodes CASRDQGQGITGELFF. Using reference TRBV2 and TRBJ2-2 for the parts outside the CDR3, the full variable domain is EPEVTQTPSHQVTQMGQEVILRCVPISNHLYFYWYRQILGQKVEFLVSFYNNEISEKSEIFDDQFSVERPDGSNFTLKIRSTKLEDSAMYFCASRDQGQGITGELFFGEGSRLTVL.

The chain joins TRBV7-2 to TRBJ2-5, with D perhaps TRBD2 (5 bases). The CDR3 consists of 14 residues. With 0 bases removed from V and 1 base from J, the gap between germline ends came to 6 bases. Germline CDR1 reads SGHTA; CDR2 reads FQGNSA. CDR3: CASSLAGSQETQYF. Here the CDR3 DNA reads TGTGCCAGCAGCTTAGCGGGGAGCCAAGAGACCCAGTACTTC. Based on the CDR3 plus reference TRBV7-2 and TRBJ2-5, the full variable domain is GAGVSQSPSNKVTEKGKDVELRCDPISGHTALYWYRQSLGQGLEFLIYFQGNSAPDKSGLPSDRFSAERTGGSVSTLTIQRTQQEDSAVYLCASSLAGSQETQYFGPGTRLLVL.

The genes are TRBV4-3 and TRBJ2-5; the match to TRBD2 covers 10 bases. Germline assignment: CDR1 LGHNA and CDR2 YSLEER. CDR3 size: 15 residues. The ends lost 4 bases at V and 5 bases at J; junction bases unmatched: 7. The DNA for the CDR3 is TGCGCCAGCAGCCGCGAGCGGGGGGGCCGTGAGACCCAGTACTTC. Translating it yields CASSRERGGRETQYF.

The chain combines TRBV6-5 with TRBJ1-1, with 9 bases matching TRBD1. The CDR3 sequence is 13 residues long. In germline, CDR1 is MNHEY, CDR2 SVGAGI. Trimming took 6 bases from V and 8 from J; bases not matched to a gene: 7. The CDR3 nucleotides are TGTGCCAGCAGCTATGACGGACAGGGGGAAGCTTTCTTT. This gives the protein CASSYDGQGEAFF.

This clone appeared a single time. The genes are TRBV3-1 (or the pseudogene TRBV3-2) and TRBJ2-7, with D perhaps TRBD2 (5 bases). V was shortened by 1 base and J by 0 bases, with 7 bases between the two germline ends. The length of the CDR3 is 14 residues. Germline V gene sequence: CDR1 LGHDT, CDR2 YNNKEL (reference sequence). DNA for the CDR3: TGTGCCAGCAGCCAAGCCGAGGGCTCCTACGAGCAGTACTTC. It encodes CASSQAEGSYEQYF.

The V gene is TRBV7-2, the J gene TRBJ2-3; 8 bases fit TRBD2. Unmatched junction bases numbered 5, after V lost 3 bases and J lost 6 bases. The CDR3 consists of 14 residues. The germline CDR1 and CDR2 sequences are SGHTA and FQGNSA. The CDR3 sequence: CASSLSGGADTQYF. DNA for the CDR3: TGTGCCAGCAGCTTGAGCGGGGGTGCGGATACGCAGTATTTT.

The chain recombines TRBV15 with TRBJ2-7; D call uncertain. Germline loops: CDR1 LNHNV, CDR2 YYDKDF (reference sequence). V gave up 3 bases and J gave up 0 bases, with 15 bases separating them. CDR3 length equals 16 residues. The CDR3 loop reads CATSRGIPTTSYEQYF. The CDR3 nucleotides read TGTGCCACCAGCAGGGGCATACCGACCACCTCCTACGAGCAGTACTTC. Full variable domain (rest looked up from reference TRBV15 and TRBJ2-7): DAMVIQNPRYQVTQFGKPVTLSCSQTLNHNVMYWYQQKSSQAPKLLFHYYDKDFNNEADTPDNFQSRRPNTSFCFLDIRSPGLGDTAMYLCATSRGIPTTSYEQYFGPGTRLTVT.

The chain recombines TRBV7-2 with TRBJ2-6; D might be TRBD1 (5 bases). Germline CDR1 SGHTA, CDR2 FQGNSA. With 2 bases removed from V and 2 bases from J, the gap between germline ends came to 16 bases. The CDR3 has 18 residues. The DNA for the CDR3 is TGTGCCAGCAGCTTATGGGTAGGGGCGGTTGCTGGGGCCAACGTCCTGACTTTC. Encoded protein: CASSLWVGAVAGANVLTF. The entire variable domain, with the rest obtained from reference TRBV7-2 and TRBJ2-6, is as follows: GAGVSQSPSNKVTEKGKDVELRCDPISGHTALYWYRQSLGQGLEFLIYFQGNSAPDKSGLPSDRFSAERTGGSVSTLTIQRTQQEDSAVYLCASSLWVGAVAGANVLTFGAGSRLTVL.

The chain uses TRBV10-3 and TRBJ2-4; TRBD2 matches at 7 bases. Looked up from germline, CDR1 is ENHRY and CDR2 is SYGVKD. The V segment lost 0 bases and the J segment 8 bases; nucleotides outside the gene matches: 13. CDR3 length: 17 amino acids. The CDR3 nucleotides are TGTGCCATCAGTGAGTCGGGGGGGATCAGTCGAGCAGACATTCAGTACTTC. This encodes CAISESGGISRADIQYF.

This clone was observed a few times. V and J are TRBV18 and TRBJ2-5; D not resolved. The CDR3 loop spans 12 amino acids. Trimming took off 4 bases at V and 0 bases at J, with 3 bases between the two ends. Germline V gives CDR1 KGHSH, CDR2 LQKENI. The CDR3 sequence is CASSLNQETQYF. The CDR3 DNA follows: TGTGCCAGCTCACTAAACCAAGAGACCCAGTACTTC.

The V gene is TRBV6-1, the J gene TRBJ1-3; D gene ambiguous. V lost 2 bases to trimming and J lost 0 bases, with 8 bases between them. The CDR3 is 15 residues long. Germline-derived CDR1 and CDR2 are MNHNS and SASEGT. The CDR3 reads CASSETTDSGNTIYF. The CDR3 DNA is TGTGCCAGCAGTGAAACAACAGACTCTGGAAACACCATATATTTT.

The V and J genes are TRBV20-1 and TRBJ2-7; D is perhaps TRBD1 (6 bases). Germline CDR1 reads DFQATT; CDR2 reads SNEGSKA (reference sequence). This CDR3 is 11 amino acids long. Trimming stripped 5 bases from V and 5 bases from J, with 10 bases between. Here the CDR3 reads CSAAQGNEQYF. CDR3 DNA: TGCAGTGCTGCCCAGGGGAACGAGCAGTACTTC.

This chain joins TRBV3-1 (or the pseudogene TRBV3-2) and TRBJ2-7, with 11 bases fitting TRBD2. Losses at the gene ends were 5 bases for V and 2 bases for J; bases not matched to a gene: 2. The CDR3 runs 14 residues. Germline CDR1 LGHDT, CDR2 YNNKEL (reference sequence). Written as DNA, the CDR3 is TGTGCCAGCAGCGATAGCGGGGGGGCCTACGAGCAGTACTTC. It yields the protein CASSDSGGAYEQYF.

The chain employs TRBV3-1 (or the pseudogene TRBV3-2) and TRBJ2-3, with TRBD2 identical over 7 bases. The CDR3 consists of 16 residues. Germline-derived CDR1 and CDR2 are LGHDT and YNNKEL (reference sequence). J gave up 4 bases and V 4 bases, and 11 bases lay outside the gene matches. The CDR3 DNA follows: TGTGCCAGCAGCCCCTCATGGGGGGGGAGCGCAGATACGCAGTATTTT. Translation: CASSPSWGGSADTQYF.

This clone has a handful of counts. The chain joins TRBV3-1 (or the pseudogene TRBV3-2) to TRBJ1-1; TRBD1 matches 7 bases. Germline lookup yields CDR1 LGHDT and CDR2 YNNKEL (reference sequence). This CDR3 contains 14 residues. Losses at the gene ends were 4 bases for V and 4 bases for J; bases not matched to a gene: 6. Here the CDR3 reads CASSPLDRVTEAFF. For the CDR3, the DNA is TGTGCCAGCAGCCCCCTTGACAGGGTCACTGAAGCTTTCTTT.

This chain connects TRBV2 to TRBJ2-5; D might be TRBD2 (5 bases). Germline CDR1 is SNHLY and CDR2 is FYNNEI. V lost 5 bases and J 10 bases, leaving 14 bases between the germline ends. The CDR3 is made up of 12 amino acids. CDR3 region: CASSPDWVVQYF. The CDR3 DNA reads as TGTGCCAGCAGTCCGGACTGGGTGGTCCAGTACTTC.

The rearrangement uses TRBV18 and TRBJ2-5, with a weak D call TRBD2 (7 bases). The V and J ends lost 3 bases and 6 bases respectively, with 17 bases between them. This CDR3 region has 15 residues. CDR1 and CDR2 (germline): KGHSH, LQKENI. CDR3 sequence: CASSPVPAGAQTQYF. In DNA, the CDR3 is TGTGCCAGCTCACCGGTCCCGGCGGGGGCGCAGACCCAGTACTTC.

Concerning this clone: Germline and junction disagree at one end, which may indicate a read error. The chain couples TRBV7-7 to TRBJ2-3; 12 nucleotides agree with TRBD1. CDR1 and CDR2 from the germline V gene are SSHAT and FNYEAQ (reference sequence). The CDR3 covers 14 residues. CDR3 DNA sequence: TGTGCTAGCAGCCGGGACAGGGGGCGCGGTACGCAGTATTTT. Encoded protein: CASSRDRGRGTQYF.

The J gene is TRBJ2-1, the V gene TRBV5-5, with D possibly TRBD2 on 6 matching bases. CDR3 length equals 15 residues. The V gene's germline CDR1 is SGHKS and CDR2 YYEKEE (reference sequence). V was pared by 1 base and J by 4 bases, with 12 bases between. DNA for the CDR3: TGTGCCAGCAGCTTGATGCGGGGTGGATACAATGAGCAGTTCTTC. Encoded protein: CASSLMRGGYNEQFF.